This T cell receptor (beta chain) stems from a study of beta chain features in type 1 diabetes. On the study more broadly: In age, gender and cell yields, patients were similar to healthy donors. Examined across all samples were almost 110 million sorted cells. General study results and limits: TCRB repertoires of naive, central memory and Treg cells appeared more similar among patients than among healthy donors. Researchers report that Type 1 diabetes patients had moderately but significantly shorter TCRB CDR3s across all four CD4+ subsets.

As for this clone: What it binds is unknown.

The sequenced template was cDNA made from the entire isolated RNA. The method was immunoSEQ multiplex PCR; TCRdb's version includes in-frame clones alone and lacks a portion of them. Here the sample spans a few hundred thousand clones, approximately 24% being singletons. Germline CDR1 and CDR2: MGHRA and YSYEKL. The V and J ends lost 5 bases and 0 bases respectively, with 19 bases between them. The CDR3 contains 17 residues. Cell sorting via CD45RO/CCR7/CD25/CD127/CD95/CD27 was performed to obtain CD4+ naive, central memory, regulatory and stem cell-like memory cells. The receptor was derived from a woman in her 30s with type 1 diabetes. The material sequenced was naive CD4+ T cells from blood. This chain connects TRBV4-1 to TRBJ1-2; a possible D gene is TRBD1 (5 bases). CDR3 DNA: TGCGCCAGCAGCTCTCAATTAAGGGGTTTTTCTAACTATGGCTACACCTTC. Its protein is CASSSQLRGFSNYGYTF.